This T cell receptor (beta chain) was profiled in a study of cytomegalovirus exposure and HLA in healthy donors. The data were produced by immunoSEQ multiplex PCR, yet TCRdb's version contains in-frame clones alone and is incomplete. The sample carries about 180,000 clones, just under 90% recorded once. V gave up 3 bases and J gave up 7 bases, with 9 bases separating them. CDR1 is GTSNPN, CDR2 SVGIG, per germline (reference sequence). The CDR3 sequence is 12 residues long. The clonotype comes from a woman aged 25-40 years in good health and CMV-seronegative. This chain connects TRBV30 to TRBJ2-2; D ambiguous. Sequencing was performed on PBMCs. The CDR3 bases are TGTGCCTGGAGGCAAGTACTCGGGGAGCTGTTTTTT. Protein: CAWRQVLGELFF.